The clone carrying this T cell receptor beta chain has at least ten counts. The sample comes from a study of T cells in Graves' hyperthyroidism and ophthalmopathy. RNA transcripts served as the template for amplifying TCR beta CDR3 regions. HTBI primers were the set used in a first-round RT-PCR of the TCR CDR3. Via MiXCR, TCRdb re-called the multiplex PCR reads, giving one row per CDR3 protein. Among more than 300,000 distinct CDR3 sequences listed, about a sixth were seen once. The V end lost 5 bases, the J end lost 6 bases, and 16 bases lay between the germline ends. Germline V gives CDR1 SGHAT, CDR2 FQNNGV. The CDR3 is made up of 15 amino acids.

The receptor comes from a young woman with Graves' hyperthyroidism that later progressed to Graves' ophthalmopathy. J is TRBJ2-2 and V is TRBV11-2; a weak D match, TRBD2 (5 bases). Sample: blood. CDR3 bases: TGTGCCAGCAGCGGTAAACTACGAGGGTCCGGGGAGCTGTTTTTT. Amino acid sequence: CASSGKLRGSGELFF.